Shown below are 13 T cell receptor beta chains from a single sample sequenced in a study of T cells in women clearing cervical HPV infection. Data came from immunoSEQ multiplex PCR; TCRdb stores just in-frame clones and leaves some out. The sample includes fewer than 20,000 clones. What was sequenced was blood buffy coat. These TCRs come from a woman aged 18 to 75 with a cervical HPV16 infection that either progressed to CIN3+ or cleared (not recorded which).

Details on this clone: The read comes to an end 3 residues before the CDR3 does, leaving the germline J gene to fill in the end. J is TRBJ1-2 and V is TRBV7-2; maybe TRBD1 (5 bases). The V and J ends lost 0 bases and 7 bases respectively, with 15 bases between them. This CDR3 has 15 residues. Germline V gene lookup returns CDR1 SGHTA and CDR2 FQGNSA. This CDR3 reads CASSLAGGLSGGYTF. The covered CDR3 bases are TGTGCCAGCAGCTTAGCGGGGGGTCTGAGCGGTGGC.

As concerns this clone: The read stops 3 residues short of the end of the CDR3; the missing end is completed from the germline J gene. The genes are TRBV20-1 and TRBJ2-3; the match to TRBD2 covers 9 bases. The CDR3 sequence is 19 residues long. V was pared by 1 base and J by 5 bases, with 19 bases of the junction left unmatched. The germline V gene encodes CDR1 DFQATT and CDR2 SNEGSKA (reference sequence). Here the CDR3 reads CSARARMGGRALVIDTQYF. Incomplete CDR3 DNA: TGCAGTGCTAGAGCCCGCATGGGCGGGAGGGCCTTGGTGATAGATACG.

Turning to this clone: The CDR3 extends 3 residues past the end of the read, so its final part is completed from the germline J gene. The chain links TRBV20-1 to TRBJ2-5; 7 bases are a match to TRBD2. Germline CDR1 DFQATT, CDR2 SNEGSKA (reference sequence). The CDR3 contains 14 residues. The ends lost 1 base at V and 4 bases at J; junction bases unmatched: 6. The CDR3 loop reads CSARGGTIGETQYF. The CDR3 bases that were read are TGCAGTGCTAGAGGGGGGACTATTGGAGAGACC.

A word on this clone: Sequencing ends 3 residues short of the CDR3 end; the germline J gene provides the rest. The chain carries TRBV20-1 and TRBJ2-7; no reliable D call. Trimming took off 5 bases at V and 0 bases at J, with 14 bases between the two ends. Germline V lookup: CDR1 DFQATT, CDR2 SNEGSKA (reference sequence). The CDR3 consists of 14 residues. The CDR3 DNA, read in part, is TGCAGTGCTGCCCCTTATGGCAGCTCCTACGAG. Its translation is CSAAPYGSSYE. The CDR3 in full is CSAAPYGSSYEQYF.

For this clone: The read terminates 3 residues ahead of where the CDR3 ends, so the germline J gene completes it. V gene TRBV2 combines with J gene TRBJ2-2; no clear D gene. The CDR3 has 13 amino acids. V lost 0 bases, J lost 7 bases, and 6 bases lay in between. Looked up from germline, CDR1 is SNHLY and CDR2 is FYNNEI. The sequenced part of the CDR3 DNA is TGTGCCAGCAGTGAAGCCGGGTACGGGGAG. As protein: CASSEAGYGE. The complete CDR3 protein is CASSEAGYGELFF.

The CDR3: CSARAQSGTVGRGVEQYF. Incomplete CDR3 DNA: TGCAGTGCTAGAGCTCAATCCGGGACAGTGGGGAGGGGGGTCGAG. V and J are TRBV20-1 and TRBJ2-7; D possibly uses TRBD1 or TRBD2 (7 bases each). The read comes to an end 3 residues before the CDR3 does, leaving the germline J gene to fill in the end. This CDR3 comprises 18 residues. The V end was cut by 1 base, the J end by 6 bases, with 28 bases between. Per germline, CDR1 DFQATT and CDR2 SNEGSKA (reference sequence).

A word on this clone: From the germline J gene comes the end of the CDR3, since the read stops 3 residues before it. The chain uses TRBV2 and TRBJ1-5; 9 bases align to TRBD1. CDR3 size: 16 residues. Germline assignment: CDR1 SNHLY and CDR2 FYNNEI. Unmatched junction bases numbered 10, after V lost 4 bases and J lost 6 bases. The CDR3 here is CASSGVGGTGLQPQHF. CDR3 DNA, as far as it was read: TGTGCCAGCAGTGGAGTGGGGGGGACAGGGCTTCAGCCC.

For this clone: The read comes to an end 3 residues before the CDR3 does, leaving the germline J gene to fill in the end. This sequence joins TRBV5-1 and TRBJ2-2, with 9 nucleotides matching TRBD1. Trimming at V came to 4 bases and at J to 4 bases, leaving 5 bases not matched to a gene. Germline CDR1 and CDR2: SGHRS and YFSETQ. The CDR3 totals 15 residues. The CDR3 loop reads CASSRQGESTGELFF. CDR3 DNA, as far as it was read: TGCGCCAGCAGCAGACAGGGGGAGAGCACCGGGGAG.

Worth noting for this clone: Compared with germline, one end of the junction differs, possibly owing to a read error. The CDR3 end is not reached by the read, which stops 3 residues before it; the germline J gene fills it in. The same CDR3 is also encoded by other DNA sequences in this sample. The gene calls are TRBV7-6 and TRBJ2-2; 8 bases are shared with TRBD1. This CDR3 contains 17 residues. Germline CDR1 SGHVS, CDR2 FNYEAQ. The sequenced CDR3 bases are TGTGCCAGTAGCTTTCCCCCCGGGACAGGCGGAAACGGGGAG. It yields the protein CASSFPPGTGGNGE. The full CDR3 sequence reads CASSFPPGTGGNGELFF.

As for this clone: The CDR3 end is not reached by the read, which stops 3 residues before it; the germline J gene fills it in. The chain is built from TRBV30 and TRBJ2-5, with D unclear. Germline V gene data show CDR1 as GTSNPN and CDR2 as SVGIG (reference sequence). The CDR3 runs 13 residues. V dropped 2 bases and J dropped 0 bases, with 7 bases sitting between them. The CDR3 bases that were read are TGTGCCTGGAGTCGAGGTTACCAAGAGACC. As protein: CAWSRGYQET. The full CDR3 is CAWSRGYQETQYF. The full variable domain, rest sourced from reference TRBV30 and TRBJ2-5, is SQTIHQWPATLVQPVGSPLSLECTVEGTSNPNLYWYRQAAGRGLQLLFYSVGIGQISSEVPQNLSASRPQDRQFILSSKKLLLSDSGFYLCAWSRGYQETQYFGPGTRLLVL.

In regard to this clone: The read is 3 residues too short to cover the CDR3 end, so that end is filled in from the germline J gene. The V and J genes are TRBV12-3 or TRBV12-4 and TRBJ1-5; D gene uncertain. V lost 0 bases and J 3 bases, leaving 6 bases between the germline ends. This CDR3 has 14 residues. The CDR3 loop is CASSLAGFNQPQHF. The DNA read from the CDR3 is TGTGCCAGCAGTTTAGCAGGGTTCAATCAGCCC.

As for this clone: One junction end does not reproduce the germline sequence, and a read error may be involved. The CDR3 end falls 3 residues outside the read, so it is completed with the germline J gene. V gene TRBV6-1 combines with J gene TRBJ2-3; possibly TRBD1 for D (6 bases). Germline V gene sequence: CDR1 MNHNS, CDR2 SASEGT. The CDR3 length is 14 residues. The part of the CDR3 DNA that was read is TGTGCCAGCACTGAAGTCAGGGGAGCAGATACG. This gives the protein CASTEVRGADT. Given in full, the CDR3 is CASTEVRGADTQYF.

Note on this clone: The sequence runs out 3 residues before the end of the CDR3; the remainder is reconstructed from the germline J gene. The chain is built from TRBV6-1 and TRBJ1-2, with D possibly being TRBD1 (5 bases). The CDR3 runs 15 residues. CDR1 is MNHNS, CDR2 SASEGT, per germline. The sequenced CDR3 bases are TGTGCCAGCAGTGAAGGGATCGCGTCGGCAGGGAAG. It encodes CASSEGIASAGK. Given in full, the CDR3 is CASSEGIASAGKYTF.